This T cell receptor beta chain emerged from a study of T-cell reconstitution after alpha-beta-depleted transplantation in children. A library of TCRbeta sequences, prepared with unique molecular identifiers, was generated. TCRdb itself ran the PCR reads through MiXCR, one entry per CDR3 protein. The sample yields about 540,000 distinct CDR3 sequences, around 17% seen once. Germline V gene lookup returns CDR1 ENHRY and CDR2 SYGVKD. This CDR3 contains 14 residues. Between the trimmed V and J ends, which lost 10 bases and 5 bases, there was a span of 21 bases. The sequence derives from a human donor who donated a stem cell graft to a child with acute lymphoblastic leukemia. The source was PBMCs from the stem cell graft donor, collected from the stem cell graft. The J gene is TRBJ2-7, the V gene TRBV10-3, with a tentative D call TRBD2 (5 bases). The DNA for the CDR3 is TGTGCCACCCTAGTCGAGAGGGAAAACCACGAGCAGTACTTC. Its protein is CATLVERENHEQYF.